This TCR beta chain was captured in a study of blood T cell repertoires in COVID-19. In the study overall: The United States, Italy and Spain provided the acute and convalescent COVID-19 samples.

In the source study's methods: Reference gene primer amplification in the assay estimated nucleated cell counts. Sequencing used immunoSEQ multiplex PCR; TCRdb keeps in-frame clones, though not all of them. The V and J calls and clone size are taken from that table; D and trimming were inferred from the DNA. The profile shows about 18,000 clones, just over 90% of them singletons. V lost 3 bases, J lost 6 bases, and 0 bases stayed unmatched. The CDR3 loop spans 14 amino acids. Germline CDR1 and CDR2: LGHNA and YSLEER. The receptor was isolated from a human donor in a cohort sampled during active COVID-19. The chain links TRBV4-3 to TRBJ2-2; 11 bases match TRBD1. Sequences were obtained from peripheral blood. This CDR3 reads CASSQGQGAGELFF. CDR3 nucleotide sequence: TGCGCCAGCAGCCAGGGACAGGGGGCCGGGGAGCTGTTTTTT.